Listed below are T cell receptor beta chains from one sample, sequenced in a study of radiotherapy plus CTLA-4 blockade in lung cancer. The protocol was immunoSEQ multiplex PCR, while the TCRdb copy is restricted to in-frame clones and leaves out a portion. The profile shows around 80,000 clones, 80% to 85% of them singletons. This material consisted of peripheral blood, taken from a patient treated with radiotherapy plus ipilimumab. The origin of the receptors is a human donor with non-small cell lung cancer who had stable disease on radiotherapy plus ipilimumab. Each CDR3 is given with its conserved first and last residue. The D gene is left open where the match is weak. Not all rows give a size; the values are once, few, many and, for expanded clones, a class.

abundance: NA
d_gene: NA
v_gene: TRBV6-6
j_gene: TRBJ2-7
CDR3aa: CASSYTQGNYEQYF
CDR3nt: TGTGCCAGCAGTTACACGCAGGGTAATTACGAGCAGTACTTC

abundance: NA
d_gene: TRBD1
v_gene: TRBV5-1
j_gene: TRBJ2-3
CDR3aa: CASRATGTDLDTQYF
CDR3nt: TGCGCCAGCAGGGCGACCGGGACAGATCTAGATACGCAGTATTTT

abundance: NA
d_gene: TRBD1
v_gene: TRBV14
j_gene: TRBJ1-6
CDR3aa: CASSPAGTATSPLHF
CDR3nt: TGTGCCAGCAGCCCCGCCGGGACAGCAACCTCACCCCTCCACTTT

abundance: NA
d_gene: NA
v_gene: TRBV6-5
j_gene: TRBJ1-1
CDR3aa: CASSLDSRTEAFF
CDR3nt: TGTGCCAGCAGTTTGGACAGTCGAACTGAAGCTTTCTTT

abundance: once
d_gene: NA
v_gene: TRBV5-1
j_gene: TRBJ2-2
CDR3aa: CASSLFDTGELFF
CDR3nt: TGCGCCAGCAGCTTGTTTGACACCGGGGAGCTGTTTTTT

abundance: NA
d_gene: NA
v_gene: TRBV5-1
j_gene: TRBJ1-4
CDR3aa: CASSSTGSKRLDEKLFF
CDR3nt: TGCGCCAGCAGCTCGACAGGTAGTAAGAGGTTGGATGAAAAACTGTTTTTT

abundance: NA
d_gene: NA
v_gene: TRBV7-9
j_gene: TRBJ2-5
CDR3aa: CASSLLLQGKTQETQYF
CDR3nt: TGTGCCAGCAGCCTCCTGCTTCAGGGAAAAACCCAAGAGACCCAGTACTTC

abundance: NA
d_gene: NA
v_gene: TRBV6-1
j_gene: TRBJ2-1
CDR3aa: CASSEASGTGLDEQFF
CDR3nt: TGTGCCAGCAGTGAAGCTTCCGGGACTGGCCTCGATGAGCAGTTCTTC

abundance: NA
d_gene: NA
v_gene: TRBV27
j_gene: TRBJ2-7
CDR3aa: CASSLDRSRYEQYF
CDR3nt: TGTGCCAGCAGTTTGGATCGTTCCAGGTACGAGCAGTACTTC

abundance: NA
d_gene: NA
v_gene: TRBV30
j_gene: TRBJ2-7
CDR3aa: CAWSPRGTWSSYEQYF
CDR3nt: TGTGCCTGGAGTCCCCGTGGGACTTGGAGCTCCTACGAGCAGTACTTC

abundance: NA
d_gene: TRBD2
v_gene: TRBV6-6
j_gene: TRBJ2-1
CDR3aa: CASSYSTGGPFEQFF
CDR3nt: TGTGCCAGCAGTTACTCGACGGGGGGGCCTTTTGAGCAGTTCTTC

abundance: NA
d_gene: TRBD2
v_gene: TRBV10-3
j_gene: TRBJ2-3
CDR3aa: CAIRLSGGADTQYF
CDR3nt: TGTGCCATCAGACTTAGCGGGGGGGCAGATACGCAGTATTTT

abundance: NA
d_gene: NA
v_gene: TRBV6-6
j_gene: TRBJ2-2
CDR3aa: CASTPGGAKTGELFF
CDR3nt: TGTGCCAGCACCCCTGGGGGGGCGAAAACCGGGGAGCTGTTTTTT

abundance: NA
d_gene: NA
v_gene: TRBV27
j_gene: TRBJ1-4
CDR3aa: CASRQRVGTNEKLFF
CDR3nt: TGTGCCAGCAGACAAAGGGTTGGAACTAATGAAAAACTGTTTTTT

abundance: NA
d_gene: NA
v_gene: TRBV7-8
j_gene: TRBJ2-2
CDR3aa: CASSRGGTNTGELFF
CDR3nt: TGTGCCAGCAGTCGCGGCGGGACAAACACCGGGGAGCTGTTTTTT

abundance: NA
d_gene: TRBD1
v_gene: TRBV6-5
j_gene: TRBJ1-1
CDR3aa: CASSAPGQEKAFF
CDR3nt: TGTGCCAGCAGTGCCCCGGGACAGGAGAAAGCTTTCTTT

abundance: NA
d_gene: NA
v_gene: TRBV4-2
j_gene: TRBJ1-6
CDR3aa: CASSQNRDHSPLHF
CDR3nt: TGTGCCAGCAGCCAAAACAGGGACCATTCACCCCTCCACTTT

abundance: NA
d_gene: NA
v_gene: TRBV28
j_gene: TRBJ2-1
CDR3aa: CASRGGGSIHEQFF
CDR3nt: TGTGCCAGCAGAGGGGGCGGGAGCATCCATGAGCAGTTCTTC

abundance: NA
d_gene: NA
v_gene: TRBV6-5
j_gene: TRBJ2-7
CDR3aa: CASRDSIYEQYF
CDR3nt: TGTGCCAGCAGGGACAGTATCTACGAGCAGTACTTC

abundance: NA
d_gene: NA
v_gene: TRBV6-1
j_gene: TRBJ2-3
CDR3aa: CASSEAPGLAISGTDTQYF
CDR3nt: TGTGCCAGCAGTGAAGCCCCGGGGCTAGCGATCTCCGGCACAGATACGCAGTATTTT

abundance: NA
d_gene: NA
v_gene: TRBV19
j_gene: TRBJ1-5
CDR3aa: CASTRDPNQPQHF
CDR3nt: TGTGCCAGTACCCGGGATCCCAATCAGCCCCAGCATTTT

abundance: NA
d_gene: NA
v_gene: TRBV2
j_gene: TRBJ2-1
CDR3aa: CASSVRASENEQFF
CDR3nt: TGTGCCAGCAGTGTCCGGGCTAGCGAGAATGAGCAGTTCTTC

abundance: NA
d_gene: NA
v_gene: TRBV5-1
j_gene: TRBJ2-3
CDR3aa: CASSSSISGRTDTQYF
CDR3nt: TGCGCCAGCAGCTCCTCGATATCCGGGCGCACAGATACGCAGTATTTT

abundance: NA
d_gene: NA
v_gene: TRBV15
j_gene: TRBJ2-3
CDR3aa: CATSRRETSTDTQYF
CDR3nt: TGTGCCACCAGCAGAAGGGAGACTAGCACAGATACGCAGTATTTT

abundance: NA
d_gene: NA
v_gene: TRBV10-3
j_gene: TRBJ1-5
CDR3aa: CAISEGDSPQHF
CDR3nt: TGTGCCATCAGTGAAGGGGATTCGCCCCAGCATTTT

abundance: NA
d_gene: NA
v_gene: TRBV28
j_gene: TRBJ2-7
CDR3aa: CASSSPRGYEQYF
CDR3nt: TGTGCCAGCAGTTCACCACGGGGGTACGAGCAGTACTTC

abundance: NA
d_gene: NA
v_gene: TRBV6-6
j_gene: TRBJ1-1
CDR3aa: CASRSTVNTEAFF
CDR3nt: TGTGCCAGCAGGTCGACGGTAAACACTGAAGCTTTCTTT

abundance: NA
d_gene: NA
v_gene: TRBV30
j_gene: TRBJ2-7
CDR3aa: CAFGSASKQYF
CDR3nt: TGTGCCTTTGGAAGTGCGTCCAAGCAGTACTTC

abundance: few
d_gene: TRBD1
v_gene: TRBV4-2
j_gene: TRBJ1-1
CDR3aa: CASSRAGTGGTEAFF
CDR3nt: TGTGCCAGCAGCCGCGCCGGGACAGGGGGCACTGAAGCTTTCTTT

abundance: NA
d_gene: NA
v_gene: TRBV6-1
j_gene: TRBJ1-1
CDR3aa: CASWGGMNTEAFF
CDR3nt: TGTGCCAGTTGGGGGGGGATGAACACTGAAGCTTTCTTT

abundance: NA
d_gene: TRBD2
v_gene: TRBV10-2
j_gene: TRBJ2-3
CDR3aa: CASSEPIERGGRTDTQYF
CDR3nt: TGCGCCAGCAGTGAGCCGATCGAGCGGGGCGGCCGCACAGATACGCAGTATTTT

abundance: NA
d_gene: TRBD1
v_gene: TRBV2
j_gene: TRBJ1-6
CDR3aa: CASSAGGARNSPLHF
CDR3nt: TGTGCCAGCAGCGCAGGGGGCGCGAGGAATTCACCCCTCCACTTT

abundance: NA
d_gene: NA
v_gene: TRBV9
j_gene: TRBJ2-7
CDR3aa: CASSVWQGGYEQYF
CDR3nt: TGTGCCAGCAGCGTTTGGCAGGGGGGCTACGAGCAGTACTTC

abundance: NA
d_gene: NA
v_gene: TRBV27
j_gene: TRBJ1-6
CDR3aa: CATTPGRVSDNSPLHF
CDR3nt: TGTGCCACCACTCCGGGGAGGGTCTCCGATAATTCACCCCTCCACTTT

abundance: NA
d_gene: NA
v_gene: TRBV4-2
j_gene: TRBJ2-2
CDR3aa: CASSQVTGELFF
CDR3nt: TGTGCCAGCAGCCAAGTCACCGGGGAGCTGTTTTTT

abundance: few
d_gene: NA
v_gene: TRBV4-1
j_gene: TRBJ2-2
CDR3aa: CASSHLFGGELFF
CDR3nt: TGCGCCAGCAGCCACCTTTTTGGCGGGGAGCTGTTTTTT

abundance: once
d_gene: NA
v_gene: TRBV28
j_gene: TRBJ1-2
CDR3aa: CASSMPTGNSNYGYTF
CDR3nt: TGTGCCAGCAGTATGCCTACAGGGAACAGTAACTATGGCTACACCTTC

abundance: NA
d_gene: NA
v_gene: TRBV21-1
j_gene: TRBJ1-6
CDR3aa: CASSKGGSASSYNSPLHF
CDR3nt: TGTGCCAGCAGCAAAGGGGGTTCGGCGAGCTCCTATAATTCACCCCTCCACTTT

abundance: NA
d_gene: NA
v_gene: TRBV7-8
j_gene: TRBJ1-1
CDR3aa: CASSLWDTNTEAFF
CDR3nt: TGTGCCAGCAGCTTATGGGACACGAACACTGAAGCTTTCTTT